These 27 T cell receptor beta chains were sequenced from one sample in a study of regulatory T cells in long-lasting Graves disease. In building TCR beta libraries, iRepertoire HTBI primers were used together with Arm-PCR of CDR3 regions. MiXCR, run by TCRdb on the multiplex PCR reads, gives a single entry per CDR3 protein. In the table there are about 370,000 distinct CDR3 sequences, about 16% of which are singletons. Time point: newly diagnosed GD, antithyroid drugs for less than 3 months. The TCR library was made from RNA extracted from PBMCs. The sequencing used peripheral blood mononuclear cells (PBMCs), collected at new diagnosis, from a patient treated with antithyroid drugs. All receptors derive from a female donor with Graves disease.

Many counts were recorded for this clonotype. The V call is TRBV12-3 or TRBV12-4, the J call TRBJ1-1, with a tentative D call TRBD1 (6 bases). Trimming took 6 bases from V and 2 from J, leaving 10 bases between them. The length of the CDR3 is 13 residues. CDR3 in amino acids: CASSQGPNTEAFF. The CDR3 region has the DNA TGTGCCAGCAGCCAGGGGCCAAACACTGAAGCTTTCTTT.

The genes are TRBV12-3 or TRBV12-4 and TRBJ2-5; TRBD2 aligns across 14 bases. J lost 10 bases, V lost 5 bases, and 9 bases had no gene match. The CDR3 is 15 amino acids. The CDR3 spells CASSPVTSGRANQYF. The CDR3 DNA reads TGTGCCAGCAGTCCTGTGACTAGCGGGAGGGCTAACCAGTACTTC.

The CDR3 loop reads CASSANGIWVNEQYF. For the CDR3, the DNA is TGTGCCAGCAGTGCGAATGGAATCTGGGTCAACGAGCAGTACTTC. The rearrangement uses TRBV9 and TRBJ2-7; D is unclear. CDR3 length: 15 residues. V was pared by 5 bases and J by 5 bases, with 20 bases between. Germline loops: CDR1 SGDLS, CDR2 YYNGEE. Full variable domain (missing parts from reference TRBV9 and TRBJ2-7): DSGVTQTPKHLITATGQRVTLRCSPRSGDLSVYWYQQSLDQGLQFLIQYYNGEERAKGNILERFSAQQFPDLHSELNLSSLELGDSALYFCASSANGIWVNEQYFGPGTRLTVT.

Concerning this clonotype itself: One end of the junction does not line up with germline, which may come from a read error. The chain uses TRBV27 and TRBJ2-6; 7 bases agree with TRBD1. This CDR3 has 16 residues. Germline CDR1 reads MNHEY; CDR2 reads SMNVEV (reference sequence). Here the CDR3 DNA reads TGTGCCAGCAGTTTATGGACAGGATCTGGGGCCAACGTCCCGACTTTC. Translated, it gives CASSLWTGSGANVPTF. The complete variable domain, with remaining parts taken from reference TRBV27 and TRBJ2-6, reads EAQVTQNPRYLITVTGKKLTVTCSQNMNHEYMSWYRQDPGLGLRQIYYSMNVEVTDKGDVPEGYKVSRKEKRNFPLILESPSPNQTSLYFCASSLWTGSGANVPTFGAGSRLTVL.

A remark on this clonotype: A much larger clone differs by one base, so this may be a read error. The chain links TRBV20-1 to TRBJ2-1; TRBD2 aligns across 11 bases. CDR3 length equals 13 residues. The V gene end was trimmed by 6 bases and the J gene end by 10 bases; junction bases not matched to a gene: 8. Germline-derived CDR1 and CDR2 are DFQATT and SNEGSKA (reference sequence). Here the CDR3 reads CSAVTSGVYEQFF. The CDR3 nucleotides are TGCAGTGCGGTGACTAGCGGGGTCTACGAGCAGTTCTTC.

There are many counts of this clonotype. This chain connects TRBV12-5 to TRBJ1-1, with no clear D. V was pared by 0 bases and J by 6 bases, with 11 bases between. In germline, CDR1 is LGHNT, CDR2 FRNRAP. The CDR3 covers 14 residues. The CDR3 DNA sequence: TGTGCTAGTGGTTTGGTAGCAACCAAGGCTGAAGCTTTCTTT. Translated, it gives CASGLVATKAEAFF.

This chain joins TRBV20-1 and TRBJ1-3; D unclear. This CDR3 has 15 residues. V shed 1 base and J shed 0 bases, with 10 bases lying between them. Germline V gene data show CDR1 as DFQATT and CDR2 as SNEGSKA (reference sequence). The CDR3 sequence: CSARVGGNSGNTIYF. CDR3 DNA sequence: TGCAGTGCTAGAGTCGGAGGGAACTCTGGAAACACCATATATTTT.

As to this clonotype: This clone may be a read error of a much larger clone one base away. The chain has TRBV6-1 and TRBJ2-3, with a tentative D call TRBD1 (6 bases). V lost 5 bases and J lost 2, with 17 bases in between. This CDR3 spans 16 amino acids. The germline CDR1 and CDR2 sequences are MNHNS and SASEGT. DNA for the CDR3: TGTGCCAGCAGTCTCAGGAAGGGGGTGGTCACAGATACGCAGTATTTT. Protein sequence: CASSLRKGVVTDTQYF.

The sample holds many counts of this clonotype. This chain joins TRBV11-3 and TRBJ2-1, with TRBD2 matching 7 bases. V shed 1 base, J shed 8 bases, and the junction held 11 bases outside the gene matches. The length of the CDR3 is 16 residues. Per germline, CDR1 SGHNT and CDR2 YENEEA. The DNA for the CDR3 is TGTGCCAGCAGCTTAGGAACAACCCTAACTAGCGATGAGCAGTTCTTC. This gives the protein CASSLGTTLTSDEQFF.

This clonotype was seen ten or more times. The chain uses TRBV5-5 and TRBJ2-3; D unclear. The germline V and J ends were trimmed by 3 bases and 6 bases, with 8 bases remaining between them. Germline V gene lookup returns CDR1 SGHKS and CDR2 YYEKEE (reference sequence). The CDR3 spans 12 residues. CDR3 DNA sequence: TGTGCCAGCAGCTCCTCGAGGGATACGCAGTATTTT. Its translation: CASSSSRDTQYF.

This clonotype has a count of ten or more. As DNA, the CDR3 is TGTGCCAGCAGCTTAAGTCTAGTAGCCTACAATGAGCAGTTCTTC. It specifies CASSLSLVAYNEQFF. The chain recombines TRBV7-3 with TRBJ2-1, with D unclear. The CDR3 sequence is 15 residues long. Trimming left V 1 base short and J 2 bases short, with 9 bases between. In germline, CDR1 is SGHTA, CDR2 FQGTGA.

The sample holds a few counts of this clonotype. The V and J genes are TRBV20-1 and TRBJ2-1; weak D call: TRBD1 (6 bases). CDR3 length: 14 residues. V shed 5 bases and J shed 7 bases, with 18 bases lying between them. The germline CDR1 and CDR2 sequences are DFQATT and SNEGSKA (reference sequence). This CDR3 is CSASGTPLANEQFF. The CDR3 coding sequence is TGCAGTGCTTCCGGGACACCATTGGCAAATGAGCAGTTCTTC.

This clonotype was counted ten times or more. The chain has TRBV12-3 or TRBV12-4 and TRBJ1-1; possible D gene TRBD1, 5 bases. The CDR3 sequence is 12 residues long. V was clipped by 9 bases and J by 6 bases, with 14 bases between them. The CDR3 region is CASSGQGPEAFF. The CDR3 coding sequence is TGTGCCAGTTCTGGCCAGGGACCTGAAGCTTTCTTT.

J is TRBJ1-4 and V is TRBV4-1, with D perhaps TRBD1 (5 bases). The CDR3 consists of 15 residues. CDR1 and CDR2 from the germline V gene are MGHRA and YSYEKL. Trimming pared 0 bases from V and 7 bases from J, leaving 12 bases between. CDR3 DNA sequence: TGCGCCAGCAGCCAAGAATTCACGGGGGGTGAAAAACTGTTTTTT. Encoded protein: CASSQEFTGGEKLFF.

The chain recombines TRBV7-9 with TRBJ2-5; 14 nucleotides agree with TRBD2. The germline gives CDR1 SEHNR, CDR2 FQNEAQ (reference sequence). The V segment lost 5 bases and the J segment 5 bases; nucleotides outside the gene matches: 10. The CDR3 consists of 17 residues. CDR3 protein: CASSTGLAGVQGETQYF. CDR3 in DNA: TGTGCCAGCAGCACGGGACTAGCGGGGGTTCAGGGTGAGACCCAGTACTTC.

The chain joins TRBV13 to TRBJ2-3; D might be TRBD1 or TRBD2, each matching 6 bases. Germline V lookup: CDR1 PRHDT, CDR2 FYEKMQ (reference sequence). V lost 6 bases to trimming and J lost 2 bases, with 15 bases between them. The CDR3 has 15 amino acids. DNA for the CDR3: TGTGCCAGCAGGTCCGGGGGCGCCTACACAGATACGCAGTATTTT. Amino acid sequence: CASRSGGAYTDTQYF.

This clonotype was counted many times. The chain couples TRBV27 to TRBJ2-1, with TRBD2 matching over 15 bases. The CDR3 runs to 16 residues. V lost 2 bases to trimming and J lost 11 bases; unmatched junction nucleotides: 7. Germline lookup yields CDR1 MNHEY and CDR2 SMNVEV (reference sequence). The CDR3 is CASSLTGLAGGQKQFF. The CDR3 bases are TGTGCCAGCAGTTTAACAGGACTAGCGGGAGGGCAGAAGCAGTTCTTC.

The rearrangement links TRBV5-1 to TRBJ1-1; 8 bases align to TRBD1. The CDR3 loop spans 15 amino acids. CDR1 is SGHRS, CDR2 YFSETQ, per germline. The V gene end was trimmed by 2 bases and the J gene end by 3 bases; junction bases not matched to a gene: 6. The CDR3 is CASSLATGVDTEAFF. The CDR3 DNA is TGCGCCAGCAGCTTAGCGACAGGGGTGGACACTGAAGCTTTCTTT.

This clonotype showed up many times. The V call is TRBV7-9, the J call TRBJ2-1; D call uncertain. Germline V gene data show CDR1 as SEHNR and CDR2 as FQNEAQ (reference sequence). Trimming shortened V by 5 bases and J by 4 bases, and 9 bases separated the two germline ends. The CDR3 consists of 13 residues. CDR3 nucleotides: TGTGCCAGCAGCCCACCAGGATACAATGAGCAGTTCTTC. It translates to CASSPPGYNEQFF.

This clonotype was detected ten times or more. This rearrangement joins TRBV10-3 to TRBJ2-5; TRBD1 is a possible D gene (5 bases). Trimming shortened V by 10 bases and J by 4 bases, and 16 bases separated the two germline ends. Germline V gene sequence: CDR1 ENHRY, CDR2 SYGVKD. This CDR3 has 13 amino acids. CDR3 DNA sequence: TGTGCCACCGAGGAACAGGCTGGAGAGACCCAGTACTTC. Its protein is CATEEQAGETQYF.

CDR3 DNA: TGTGCCAGCAGATTTAGCGGCTCCTACAATGAGCAGTTCTTC. This translates into CASRFSGSYNEQFF. This sequence joins TRBV7-2 and TRBJ2-1; D is perhaps TRBD2 (6 bases). CDR3 length: 14 amino acids. Germline V CDR1 and CDR2: SGHTA, FQGNSA. V was clipped by 6 bases and J by 0 bases, with 9 bases between them.

V gene TRBV9 combines with J gene TRBJ2-7; D call uncertain. Germline-derived CDR1 and CDR2 are SGDLS and YYNGEE. Trimming shortened V by 1 base and J by 5 bases, and 13 bases separated the two germline ends. The CDR3 is 14 residues long. The CDR3: CASSVNPNYDEQYF. CDR3 nucleotides: TGTGCCAGCAGCGTAAATCCCAACTATGACGAGCAGTACTTC.

V gene TRBV20-1 combines with J gene TRBJ1-2; TRBD1 might be the D (6 bases). V was shortened by 6 bases and J by 0 bases, with 29 bases between the two germline ends. In germline, CDR1 is DFQATT, CDR2 SNEGSKA (reference sequence). This CDR3 comprises 19 residues. The CDR3 spells CSASGGGGHGNIANYGYTF. The CDR3, as DNA: TGCAGTGCAAGCGGCGGTGGGGGACACGGAAATATAGCTAACTATGGCTACACCTTC.

This clonotype has a count of ten or more. The chain recombines TRBV27 with TRBJ1-4; D is unresolved. V was shortened by 7 bases and J by 8 bases, with 20 bases between the two germline ends. This CDR3 is 15 amino acids long. The germline CDR1 and CDR2 sequences are MNHEY and SMNVEV (reference sequence). For the CDR3, the DNA is TGTGCCAGCAACTTCGTATCCCGCGTGAGCGAAAAACTGTTTTTT. As protein: CASNFVSRVSEKLFF.

This clonotype has only a few counts. The chain links TRBV6-2 or TRBV6-3 to TRBJ2-2; D remains ambiguous. The CDR3 is made up of 14 amino acids. In germline, CDR1 is MNHEY, CDR2 SVGEGT. V lost 7 bases, J lost 4 bases, and 13 bases lay in between. As DNA, the CDR3 is TGTGCCAGCATTGGGATGATTGGCACCGGGGAGCTGTTTTTT. Translation: CASIGMIGTGELFF.

This clonotype was recorded many times. This could be a read error, since a much larger clone is one nucleotide away. The J gene is TRBJ1-2, the V gene TRBV11-2, with unresolved D. CDR1 and CDR2 (germline): SGHAT, FQNNGV. The CDR3 length is 15 residues. CDR3 nucleotides: TGTGCCAGCAGCTTAGTGGTCACGGTAAACTATGGCTGCACCTTC. It specifies CASSLVVTVNYGCTF.

This clonotype was observed many times. This CDR3 reads CASSLALDSYNSPLHF. CDR3 DNA sequence: TGTGCCAGCAGTTTAGCACTTGACTCCTATAATTCACCCCTCCACTTT. The chain uses TRBV12-3 or TRBV12-4 and TRBJ1-6; no clear D gene. Trimming cost V 0 bases and J 0 bases, with 6 bases left between them. CDR3 length equals 16 residues.